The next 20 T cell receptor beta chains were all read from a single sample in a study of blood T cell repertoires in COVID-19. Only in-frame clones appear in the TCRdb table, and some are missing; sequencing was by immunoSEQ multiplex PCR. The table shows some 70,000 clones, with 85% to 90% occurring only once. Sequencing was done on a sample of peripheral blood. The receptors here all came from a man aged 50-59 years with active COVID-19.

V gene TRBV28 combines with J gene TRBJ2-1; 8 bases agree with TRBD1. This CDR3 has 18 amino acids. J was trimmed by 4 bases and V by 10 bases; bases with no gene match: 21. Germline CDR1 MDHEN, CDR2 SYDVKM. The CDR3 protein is CATVGGHSGGGRYNEQFF. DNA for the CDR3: TGTGCCACCGTAGGGGGCCATTCAGGGGGCGGGCGGTACAATGAGCAGTTCTTC.

CDR3 in amino acids: CASSPGRAPYNEQFF. For the CDR3, the DNA is TGTGCCAGCAGCCCAGGCAGGGCTCCCTACAATGAGCAGTTCTTC. V and J are TRBV7-9 and TRBJ2-1; D is possibly TRBD1 (5 bases). There are 15 residues in the CDR3. V lost 5 bases, J lost 2 bases, and 13 bases lay in between. From germline, CDR1 is SEHNR and CDR2 FQNEAQ (reference sequence).

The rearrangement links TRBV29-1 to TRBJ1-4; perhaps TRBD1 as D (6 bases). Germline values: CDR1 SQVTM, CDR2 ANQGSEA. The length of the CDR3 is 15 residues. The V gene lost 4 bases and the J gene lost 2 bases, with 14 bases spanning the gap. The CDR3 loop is CSVGAQGPTNEKLFF. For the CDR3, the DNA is TGCAGCGTTGGAGCCCAGGGGCCCACTAATGAAAAACTGTTTTTT.

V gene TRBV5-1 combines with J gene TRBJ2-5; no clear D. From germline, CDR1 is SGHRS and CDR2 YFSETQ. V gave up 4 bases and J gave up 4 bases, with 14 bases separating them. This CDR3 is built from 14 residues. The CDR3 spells CASSRMGSRETQYF. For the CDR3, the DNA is TGCGCCAGCAGCAGGATGGGCTCGAGAGAGACCCAGTACTTC.

In DNA, the CDR3 is TGTGCCAGCAGCGAAGGGGCACCCTCACATTACGAGCAGTACTTC. Translating it yields CASSEGAPSHYEQYF. This chain uses TRBV11-3 with TRBJ2-7; maybe TRBD1 (5 bases). Trimming left V 5 bases short and J 4 bases short, with 18 bases between. The CDR3 sequence is 15 residues long. CDR1 is SGHNT, CDR2 YENEEA, per germline.

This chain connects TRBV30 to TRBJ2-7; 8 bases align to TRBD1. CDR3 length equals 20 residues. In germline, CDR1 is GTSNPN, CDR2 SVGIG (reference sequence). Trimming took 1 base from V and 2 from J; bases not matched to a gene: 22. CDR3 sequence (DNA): TGTGCCTGGAGTGGTGGACAGGGAGTGATACGCTATCAATTAGCCTACGAGCAGTACTTC. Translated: CAWSGGQGVIRYQLAYEQYF.

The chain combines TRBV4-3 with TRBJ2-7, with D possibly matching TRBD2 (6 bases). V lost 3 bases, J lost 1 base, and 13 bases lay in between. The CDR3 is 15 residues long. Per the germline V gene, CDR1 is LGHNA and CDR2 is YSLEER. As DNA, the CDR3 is TGCGCCAGCAGCCAGGGGGTGGCGGGATCCTACGAGCAGTACTTC. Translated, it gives CASSQGVAGSYEQYF.

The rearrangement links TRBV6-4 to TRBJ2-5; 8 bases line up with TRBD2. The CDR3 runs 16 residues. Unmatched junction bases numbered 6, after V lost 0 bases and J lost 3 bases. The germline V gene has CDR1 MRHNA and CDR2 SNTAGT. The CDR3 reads CASSDSGRGEEETQYF. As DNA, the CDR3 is TGTGCCAGCAGTGACTCGGGGCGGGGGGAGGAAGAGACCCAGTACTTC.

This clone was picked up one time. CDR3 sequence: CASGLVRSGEFSTDTQYF. CDR3 bases: TGTGCTAGTGGTTTGGTAAGGAGTGGGGAGTTTAGCACAGATACGCAGTATTTT. This chain connects TRBV12-5 to TRBJ2-3; D possibly corresponds to TRBD2 (5 bases). Trimming removed 0 bases at V and 0 bases at J, with 16 bases between. Germline V gene sequence: CDR1 LGHNT, CDR2 FRNRAP. This CDR3 comprises 18 residues.

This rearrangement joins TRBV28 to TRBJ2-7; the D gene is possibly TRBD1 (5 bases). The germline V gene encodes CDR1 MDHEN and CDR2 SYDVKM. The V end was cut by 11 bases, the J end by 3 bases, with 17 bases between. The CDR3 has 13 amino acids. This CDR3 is CAARDNLVYEQYF. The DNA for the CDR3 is TGTGCCGCCAGGGATAATTTAGTCTACGAGCAGTACTTC.

The CDR3 reads CASSLGSLAGGQKTGELFF. CDR3 DNA sequence: TGTGCCAGCAGCTTAGGATCGCTAGCGGGAGGACAAAAGACCGGGGAGCTGTTTTTT. The chain links TRBV5-4 to TRBJ2-2; 11 bases agree with TRBD2. V trimming: 2 bases; J trimming: 5 bases; junction bases outside the gene matches: 14. This CDR3 contains 19 residues. The V gene's germline CDR1 is SGHNT and CDR2 YYREEE (reference sequence).

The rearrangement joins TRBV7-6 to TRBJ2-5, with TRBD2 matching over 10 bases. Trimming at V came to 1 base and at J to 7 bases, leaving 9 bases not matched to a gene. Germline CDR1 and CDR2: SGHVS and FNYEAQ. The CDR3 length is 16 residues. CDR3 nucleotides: TGTGCCAGCAGCTTAGGGAGCGGGGGGGCCTTAGGGACCCAGTACTTC. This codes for CASSLGSGGALGTQYF.

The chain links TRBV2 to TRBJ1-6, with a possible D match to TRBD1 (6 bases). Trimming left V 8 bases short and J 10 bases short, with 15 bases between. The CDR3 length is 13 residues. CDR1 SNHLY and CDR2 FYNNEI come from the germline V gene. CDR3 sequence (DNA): TGTGCCAGCCGGGGGGCGACTCGATCACCCCTCCACTTT. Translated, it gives CASRGATRSPLHF.

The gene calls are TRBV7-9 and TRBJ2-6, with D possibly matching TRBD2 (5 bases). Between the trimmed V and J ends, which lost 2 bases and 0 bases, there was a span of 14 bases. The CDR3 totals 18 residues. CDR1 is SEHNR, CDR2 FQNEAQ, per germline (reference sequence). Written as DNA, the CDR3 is TGTGCCAGCAGCTTACTCGGGATTTCAATCTCTGGGGCCAACGTCCTGACTTTC. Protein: CASSLLGISISGANVLTF. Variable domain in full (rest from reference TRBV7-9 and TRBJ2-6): DTGVSQNPRHKITKRGQNVTFRCDPISEHNRLYWYRQTLGQGPEFLTYFQNEAQLEKSRLLSDRFSAERPKGSFSTLEIQRTEQGDSAMYLCASSLLGISISGANVLTFGAGSRLTVL.

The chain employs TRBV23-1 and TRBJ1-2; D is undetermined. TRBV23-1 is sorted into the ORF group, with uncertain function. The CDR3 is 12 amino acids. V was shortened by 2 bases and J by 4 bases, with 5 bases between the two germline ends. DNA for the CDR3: TGCGCCAGCAGTCAACGTCGCTATGGCTACACCTTC. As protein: CASSQRRYGYTF.

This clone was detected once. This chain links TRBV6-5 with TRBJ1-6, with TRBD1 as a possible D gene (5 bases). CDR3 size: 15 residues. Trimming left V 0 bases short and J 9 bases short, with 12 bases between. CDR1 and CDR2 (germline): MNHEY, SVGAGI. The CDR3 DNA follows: TGTGCCAGCAGTTACTCCCAGGGTGCTGCTTCACCCCTCCACTTT. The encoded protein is CASSYSQGAASPLHF.

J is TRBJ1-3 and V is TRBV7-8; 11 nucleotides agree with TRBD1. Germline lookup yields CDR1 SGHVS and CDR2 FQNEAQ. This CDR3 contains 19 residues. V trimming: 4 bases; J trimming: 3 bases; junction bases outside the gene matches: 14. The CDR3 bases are TGTGCCAGCAGCTCAGAGGTAGTCGGACAGGGGGCCGGTGGAAACACCATATATTTT. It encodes CASSSEVVGQGAGGNTIYF.

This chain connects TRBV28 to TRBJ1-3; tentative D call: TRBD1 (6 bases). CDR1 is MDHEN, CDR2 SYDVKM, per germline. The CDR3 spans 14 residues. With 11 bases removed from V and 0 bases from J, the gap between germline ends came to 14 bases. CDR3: CAARDIHSGNTIYF. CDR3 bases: TGTGCCGCCAGGGACATCCACTCTGGAAACACCATATATTTT.

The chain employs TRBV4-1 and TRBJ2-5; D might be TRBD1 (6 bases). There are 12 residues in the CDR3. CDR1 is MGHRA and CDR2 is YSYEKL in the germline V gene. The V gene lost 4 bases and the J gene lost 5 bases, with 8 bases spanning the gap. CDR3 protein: CASSPQGETQYF. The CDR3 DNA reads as TGCGCCAGCAGCCCGCAGGGGGAGACCCAGTACTTC.

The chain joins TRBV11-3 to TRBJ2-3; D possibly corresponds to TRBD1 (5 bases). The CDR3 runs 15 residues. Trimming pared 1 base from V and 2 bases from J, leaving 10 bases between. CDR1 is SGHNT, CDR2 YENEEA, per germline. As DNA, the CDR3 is TGTGCCAGCAGCTTAGGTGCAGGGTACACAGATACGCAGTATTTT. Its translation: CASSLGAGYTDTQYF.